The rows below give T cell receptor beta chains drawn from one sample of a study of response to subunit inactivated influenza vaccine. TCRdb re-called the RT-PCR reads with MiXCR, one entry per CDR3 protein. This sample has approximately 680,000 distinct CDR3 sequences, with less than 20% found just once. The specimen comprised PBMCs from blood, sampled roughly 12 days after vaccination. The receptor set was obtained from a man in his fifties who received an inactivated influenza vaccine. Both conserved end residues are part of each CDR3. Each record gives: J gene, V gene, clone size, D gene, CDR3 DNA, CDR3 protein. A D gene is named only where the DNA matches it firmly. A clone size is listed for some rows: how often the clone was seen (once, few, many), or a class if it is expanded.

J: TRBJ2-5; V: TRBV10-3; size: NA; D: NA; DNA: TGTGCCATCAGTGTGAGCCAAGAGACCCAGTACTTC; CDR3: CAISVSQETQYF
J: TRBJ2-3; V: TRBV7-9; size: NA; D: NA; DNA: TGTGCCAGCAGCCTTCTGGGTGGATTACTCACAGATACGCAGTATTTT; CDR3: CASSLLGGLLTDTQYF
J: TRBJ2-3; V: TRBV5-1; size: few; D: NA; DNA: TGCGCCAGCAGCTTGGCTAGTATCCCCACAGATACGCAGTATTTT; CDR3: CASSLASIPTDTQYF
J: TRBJ2-1; V: TRBV7-2; size: NA; D: NA; DNA: TGTGCCAGCAGCTTAGTCTGGGACTCTTACAATGAGCAGTTCTTC; CDR3: CASSLVWDSYNEQFF
J: TRBJ2-7; V: TRBV6-2/TRBV6-3; size: few; D: TRBD1; DNA: TGTGCCAGCCATCCAGGCGGGACAGGGTACTACGAGCAGTACTTC; CDR3: CASHPGGTGYYEQYF
J: TRBJ1-4; V: TRBV9; size: few; D: NA; DNA: TGTGCCAGCAGCGCACCCTGGGGTGGCACTAATGAAAAACTGTTTTTT; CDR3: CASSAPWGGTNEKLFF
J: TRBJ2-3; V: TRBV6-2/TRBV6-3; size: NA; D: TRBD2; DNA: TGTGCCAGCAGTGGCAGGGCGGGAGACTCAGATACGCAGTATTTT; CDR3: CASSGRAGDSDTQYF
J: TRBJ2-4; V: TRBV7-9; size: NA; D: NA; DNA: TGTGCCAGCAGCTTAGAACCAGTGACTGTAGCCAAAAACATTCAGTACTTC; CDR3: CASSLEPVTVAKNIQYF
J: TRBJ2-7; V: TRBV15; size: NA; D: NA; DNA: TGTGCCACCAGCAGGAGCTACTACGAGCAGTACTTC; CDR3: CATSRSYYEQYF
J: TRBJ2-5; V: TRBV2; size: few; D: NA; DNA: TGTGCCAGCAGTGTCGATACAGGACAAGAGACCCAGTACTTC; CDR3: CASSVDTGQETQYF
J: TRBJ2-7; V: TRBV18; size: many; D: NA; DNA: TGTGCCAGCTCACCCGTACGCGAGGAGCAGTACTTC; CDR3: CASSPVREEQYF
J: TRBJ2-6; V: TRBV11-2; size: NA; D: NA; DNA: TGTGCCAGCAGCTTAGATTCTCTGATCTCTAAGACCAACGTCCTGACTTTC; CDR3: CASSLDSLISKTNVLTF
J: TRBJ2-6; V: TRBV7-9; size: NA; D: NA; DNA: TGTGCCGTAACTCGAGGTTCTGGGGCCAACGTCCTGACTTTC; CDR3: CAVTRGSGANVLTF
J: TRBJ2-3; V: TRBV7-9; size: NA; D: TRBD2; DNA: TGTGCCAGCAGCTCCTGGACTAGCGGGGGGTCCACAGATACGCAGTATTTT; CDR3: CASSSWTSGGSTDTQYF
J: TRBJ2-1; V: TRBV28; size: few; D: NA; DNA: TGTGCCAGCAGCCCTCAAGGGGGGGGGCCCCTTAATGAGCAGTTCTTC; CDR3: CASSPQGGGPLNEQFF
J: TRBJ2-1; V: TRBV5-1; size: few; D: TRBD1; DNA: TGCGCCAGCAGCTTGGTGGTTGACAGGGGCAATGAGCAGTTCTTC; CDR3: CASSLVVDRGNEQFF